What follows describes a single T cell receptor beta chain. This clonotype was picked up many times. No cognate antigen has been identified for it. No much larger clone is present one base from it, and per-base qualities are unavailable. The sample belongs to a study of T-cell reconstitution after alpha-beta-depleted transplantation in children (dated by TCRdb to 2016 to 2017). Regarding the study in general: Using TCR repertoire profiling, the study quantitatively followed how T-cell immune reconstitution unfolded in children after TCRalphabeta/CD19-depleted allogeneic hematopoietic cell transplantation.

Reading the germline V gene gives CDR1 MNHNS and CDR2 SASEGT. The junction shows trimming of 11 bases on V and 6 bases on J, and the gene matches do not reach 16 bases of it. The CDR3, from cysteine to phenylalanine, totals 15 residues. The sequence is cut down to CDR3 DNA, 45 bases in frame from base 1. Broad study findings and their caveats: About two months after transplant, the apparently early recovery of alphabetaT-cell counts reportedly depended on just several hundred clones that had expanded rapidly and came from non-depleted graft cells. The high TCRbeta diversity at day 60 in some patients was ascribed to recipient T cells and intrathymic progenitors that had survived conditioning. Over the following months the frequencies of hyperexpanded clones went down, and after one year T-cell counts and TCRbeta diversity were mostly credited to newly produced T cells.

Library method: PCR. TCRdb shows the sequencer as Illumina HiSeq 2500. To normalize quantification of the TCRbeta repertoire, the TCR libraries were built with molecular barcoding that relied on unique molecular identifiers. The public reads were run again by TCRdb, first through fastp at Q25 and then through MiXCR, and only productive beta chains were kept. Merged by CDR3 protein, the rows form single entries marked with the most common genes and DNA. Within this sample are around 300,000 distinct CDR3 sequences, with over 20% of them counted one time only. Approximately 11% of the sample is held by the ten biggest clonotypes. The meaning of the sample's treatment or condition label: allogeneic hematopoietic cell transplantation with graft depleted of TCRalphabeta T cells and CD19 B cells. The children who served as transplant recipients had been given grafts of TCRalphabeta/CD19-depleted allogeneic hematopoietic cells.

The specimen comprised PBMCs, mostly from graft donor cells, sampled 180 days after TCRalphabeta/CD19-depleted stem cell transplant. This clonotype originated in a male patient aged 10 to 17 who had a stem cell transplant for acute lymphoblastic leukemia, so the T cells may come from the graft donor. The chain is encoded by TRBV6-1 joined to TRBJ2-3; 8 nucleotides in the junction match TRBD2. The CDR3 here reads CAVAHPGGPPDTQYF. The bases are TGTGCCGTCGCGCATCCGGGAGGGCCCCCCGATACGCAGTATTTT.